This T cell receptor (beta chain) was obtained from a study of T cell responses to AZD1222 COVID-19 vaccine. Whole-study context: Second-dose schedules of about 4 or about 12 weeks were combined. Study observations and caveats: Breadth and depth of Spike-specific TCRs rose after two AZD1222 doses. Within unmutated variant regions lay the reported targets of nearly half of spike-specific TCRs. Along spike, vaccine-associated CD4 TCRs were found throughout, with dominance at 160-218 and 743-854.

Regarding this clone: Its specificity is not known.

Trimming shortened V by 1 base and J by 5 bases, and 11 bases separated the two germline ends. The CDR3 sequence is 15 residues long. Germline V gene data show CDR1 as SGHVS and CDR2 as FQNEAQ. TCRdb's copy holds only in-frame clones and misses some; the assay was immunoSEQ multiplex PCR. This table has around 95,000 clones, around 89% appearing once. The TCR was taken from an adult in good health. Sequenced material: peripheral blood, taken on day 0 of AZD1222 vaccination. The chain couples TRBV7-8 to TRBJ1-4; a weak D match, TRBD1 (6 bases). CDR3 in amino acids: CASSLGGQGNEKLFF. CDR3 in DNA: TGTGCCAGCAGCTTAGGTGGGCAGGGGAATGAAAAACTGTTTTTT. The variable domain in full, with the rest retrieved from reference TRBV7-8 and TRBJ1-4, is GAGVSQSPRYKVAKRGQDVALRCDPISGHVSLFWYQQALGQGPEFLTYFQNEAQLDKSGLPSDRFFAERPEGSVSTLKIQRTQQEDSAVYLCASSLGGQGNEKLFFGSGTQLSVL.